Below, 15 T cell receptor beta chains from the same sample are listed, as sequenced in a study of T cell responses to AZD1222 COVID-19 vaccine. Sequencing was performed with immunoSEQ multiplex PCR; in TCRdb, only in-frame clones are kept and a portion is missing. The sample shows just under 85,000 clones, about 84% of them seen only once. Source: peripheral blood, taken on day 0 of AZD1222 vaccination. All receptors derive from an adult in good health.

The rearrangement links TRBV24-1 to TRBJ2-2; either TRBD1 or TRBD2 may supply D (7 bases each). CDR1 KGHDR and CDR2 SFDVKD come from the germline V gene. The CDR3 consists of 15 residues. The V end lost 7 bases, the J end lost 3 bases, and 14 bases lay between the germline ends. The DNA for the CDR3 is TGTGCCACCAGCAGCGGGACAGCACACACCGGGGAGCTGTTTTTT. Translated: CATSSGTAHTGELFF.

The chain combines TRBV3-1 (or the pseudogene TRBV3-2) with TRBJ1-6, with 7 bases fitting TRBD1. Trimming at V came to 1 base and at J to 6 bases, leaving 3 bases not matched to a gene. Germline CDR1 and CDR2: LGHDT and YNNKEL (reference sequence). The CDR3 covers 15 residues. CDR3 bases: TGTGCCAGCAGCCAAGTCAACAGGGGTAATTCACCCCTCCACTTT. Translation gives CASSQVNRGNSPLHF.

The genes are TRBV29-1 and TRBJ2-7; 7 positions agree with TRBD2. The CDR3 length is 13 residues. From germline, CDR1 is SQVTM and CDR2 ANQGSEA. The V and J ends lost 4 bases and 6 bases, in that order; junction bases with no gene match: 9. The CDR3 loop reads CSVGGSTSSEQYF. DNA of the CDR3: TGCAGCGTTGGCGGGTCGACTAGCTCCGAGCAGTACTTC.

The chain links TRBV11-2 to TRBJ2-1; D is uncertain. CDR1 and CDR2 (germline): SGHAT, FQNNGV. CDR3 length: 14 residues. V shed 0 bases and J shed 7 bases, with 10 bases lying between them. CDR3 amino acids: CASSLDRALNEQFF. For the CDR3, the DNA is TGTGCCAGCAGCTTAGATAGAGCCCTAAATGAGCAGTTCTTC.

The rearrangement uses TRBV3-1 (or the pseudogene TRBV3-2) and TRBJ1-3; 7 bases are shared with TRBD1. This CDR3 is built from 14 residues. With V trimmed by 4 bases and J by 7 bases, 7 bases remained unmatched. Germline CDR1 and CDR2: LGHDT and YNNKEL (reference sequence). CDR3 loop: CASSPRQGENTIYF. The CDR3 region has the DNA TGTGCCAGCAGCCCCCGACAGGGTGAGAACACCATATATTTT.

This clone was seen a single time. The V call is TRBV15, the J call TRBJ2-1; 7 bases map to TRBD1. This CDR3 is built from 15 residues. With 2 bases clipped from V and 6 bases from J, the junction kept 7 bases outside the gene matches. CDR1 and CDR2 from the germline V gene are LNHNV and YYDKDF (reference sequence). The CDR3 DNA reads TGTGCCACCAGCAGACGAGACAGGGTCCTCAATGAGCAGTTCTTC. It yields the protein CATSRRDRVLNEQFF.

The CDR3 DNA reads as TGTGCCAGCAGCCAAGATCGGTCTAGCTTGGAGACCCAGTACTTC. This sequence encodes CASSQDRSSLETQYF. The rearrangement uses TRBV4-2 and TRBJ2-5, with D possibly TRBD2 on 5 matching bases. Deletions cut 0 bases from V and 5 bases from J, with 13 bases between. This CDR3 comprises 15 residues. In germline, CDR1 is LGHNA, CDR2 YNFKEQ.

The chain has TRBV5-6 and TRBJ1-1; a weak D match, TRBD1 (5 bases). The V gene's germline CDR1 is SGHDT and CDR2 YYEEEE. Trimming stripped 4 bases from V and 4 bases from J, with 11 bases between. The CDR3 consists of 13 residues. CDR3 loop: CASSPSGVTEAFF. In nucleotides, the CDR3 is TGTGCCAGCAGCCCCTCGGGGGTCACTGAAGCTTTCTTT.

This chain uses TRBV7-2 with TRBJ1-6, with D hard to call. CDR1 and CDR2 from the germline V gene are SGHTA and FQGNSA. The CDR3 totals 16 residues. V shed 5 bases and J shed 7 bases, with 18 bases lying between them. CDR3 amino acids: CASSAHNGITNSPLHF. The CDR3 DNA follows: TGTGCCAGCAGCGCCCATAACGGGATAACAAATTCACCCCTCCACTTT.

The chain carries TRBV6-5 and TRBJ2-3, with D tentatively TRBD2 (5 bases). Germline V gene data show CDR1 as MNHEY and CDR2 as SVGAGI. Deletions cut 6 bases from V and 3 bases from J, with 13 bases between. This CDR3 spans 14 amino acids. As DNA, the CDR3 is TGTGCCAGCAGGCCTTGGAGGCGTACAGATACGCAGTATTTT. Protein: CASRPWRRTDTQYF.

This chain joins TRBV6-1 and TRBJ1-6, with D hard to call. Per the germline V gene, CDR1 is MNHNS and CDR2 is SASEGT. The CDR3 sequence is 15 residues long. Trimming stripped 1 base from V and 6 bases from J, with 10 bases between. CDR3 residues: CASSEVVHSNSPLHF. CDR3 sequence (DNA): TGTGCCAGCAGTGAAGTTGTGCACTCTAATTCACCCCTCCACTTT.

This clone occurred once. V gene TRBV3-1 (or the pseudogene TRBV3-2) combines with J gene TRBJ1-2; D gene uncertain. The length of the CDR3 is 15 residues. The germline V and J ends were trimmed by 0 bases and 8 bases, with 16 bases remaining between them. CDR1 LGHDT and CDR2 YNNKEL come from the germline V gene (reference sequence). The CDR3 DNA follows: TGTGCCAGCAGCCAAGATGTAAAGGGCCAAAGGGGCTACACCTTC. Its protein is CASSQDVKGQRGYTF.

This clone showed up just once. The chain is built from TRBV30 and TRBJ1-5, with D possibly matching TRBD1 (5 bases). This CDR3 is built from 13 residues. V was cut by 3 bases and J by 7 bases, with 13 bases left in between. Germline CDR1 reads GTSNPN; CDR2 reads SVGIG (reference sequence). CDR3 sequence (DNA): TGTGCCTGGAGCCCGAGGGGCTCGCAGCCCCAGCATTTT. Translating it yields CAWSPRGSQPQHF.

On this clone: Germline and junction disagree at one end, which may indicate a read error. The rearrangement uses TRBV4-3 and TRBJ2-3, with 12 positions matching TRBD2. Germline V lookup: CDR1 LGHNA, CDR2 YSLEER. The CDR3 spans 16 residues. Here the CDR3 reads CASSQELAGGTDTQYF. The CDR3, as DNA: TGCGCCAGCAGTCAAGAGCTAGCGGGAGGGACGGATACGCAGTATTTT.

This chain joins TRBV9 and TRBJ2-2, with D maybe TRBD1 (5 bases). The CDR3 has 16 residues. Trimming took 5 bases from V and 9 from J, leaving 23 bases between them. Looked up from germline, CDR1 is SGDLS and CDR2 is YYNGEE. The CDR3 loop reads CASSADSGRVSWELFF. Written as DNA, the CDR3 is TGTGCCAGCAGTGCGGATTCGGGCAGGGTGTCGTGGGAGCTGTTTTTT. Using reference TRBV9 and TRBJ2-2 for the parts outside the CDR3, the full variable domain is DSGVTQTPKHLITATGQRVTLRCSPRSGDLSVYWYQQSLDQGLQFLIQYYNGEERAKGNILERFSAQQFPDLHSELNLSSLELGDSALYFCASSADSGRVSWELFFGEGSRLTVL.